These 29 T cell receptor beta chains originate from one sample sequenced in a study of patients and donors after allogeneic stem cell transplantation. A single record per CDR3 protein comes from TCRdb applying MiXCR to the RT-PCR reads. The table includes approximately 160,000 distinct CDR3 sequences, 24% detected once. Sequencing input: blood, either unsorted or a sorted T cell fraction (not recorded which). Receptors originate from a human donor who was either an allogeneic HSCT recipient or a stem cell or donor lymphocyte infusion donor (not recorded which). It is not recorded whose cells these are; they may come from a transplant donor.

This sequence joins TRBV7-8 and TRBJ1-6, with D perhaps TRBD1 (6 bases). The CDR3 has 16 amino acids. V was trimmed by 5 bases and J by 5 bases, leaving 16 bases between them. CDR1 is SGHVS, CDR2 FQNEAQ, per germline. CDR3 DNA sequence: TGTGCCAGCAGCCCACTGCTGGGGGCGCATAATTCACCCCTCCACTTT. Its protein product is CASSPLLGAHNSPLHF.

DNA of the CDR3: TGTGCCAGCAGTTACACCATAGGGGGGAGCGCGCGGGATACGCAGTATTTT. This gives the protein CASSYTIGGSARDTQYF. This sequence joins TRBV6-2 or TRBV6-3 and TRBJ2-3; D is tentatively TRBD1 or TRBD2 (6 bases each). CDR1 and CDR2 from the germline V gene are MNHEY and SVGEGT. V was trimmed by 2 bases and J by 6 bases, leaving 21 bases between them. The CDR3 is 17 residues long.

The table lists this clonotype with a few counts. The chain's CDR3 is CASSLNQGRSLHF. CDR3 DNA sequence: TGTGCCAGCAGCTTAAACCAGGGGCGCTCCCTCCACTTT. The chain is built from TRBV7-3 and TRBJ1-6; TRBD1 is a possible D gene (6 bases). Germline V gene lookup returns CDR1 SGHTA and CDR2 FQGTGA. Trimming pared 1 base from V and 14 bases from J, leaving 12 bases between. The CDR3 is made up of 13 amino acids.

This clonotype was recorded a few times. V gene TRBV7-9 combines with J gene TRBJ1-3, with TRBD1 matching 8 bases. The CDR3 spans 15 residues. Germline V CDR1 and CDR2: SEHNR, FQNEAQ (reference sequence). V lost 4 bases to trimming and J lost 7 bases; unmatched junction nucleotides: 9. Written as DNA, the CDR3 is TGTGCCAGCAGCTCCTCTACAGGGGGAGGTAACACCATATATTTT. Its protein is CASSSSTGGGNTIYF.

CDR3: CASSRGTNQETQYF. The CDR3 region has the DNA TGCGCCAGCAGCCGGGGTACCAACCAAGAGACCCAGTACTTC. The genes are TRBV5-1 and TRBJ2-5; tentatively, D is TRBD2 (5 bases). Germline loops: CDR1 SGHRS, CDR2 YFSETQ. The CDR3 totals 14 residues. Trimming pared 4 bases from V and 0 bases from J, leaving 10 bases between. Filled out from reference TRBV5-1 and TRBJ2-5, the complete variable domain reads KAGVTQTPRYLIKTRGQQVTLSCSPISGHRSVSWYQQTPGQGLQFLFEYFSETQRNKGNFPGRFSGRQFSNSRSEMNVSTLELGDSALYLCASSRGTNQETQYFGPGTRLLVL.

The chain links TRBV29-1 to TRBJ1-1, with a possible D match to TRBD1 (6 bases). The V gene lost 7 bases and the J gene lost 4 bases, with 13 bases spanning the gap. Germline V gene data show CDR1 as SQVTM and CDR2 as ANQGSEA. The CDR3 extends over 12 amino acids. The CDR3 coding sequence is TGCAGCGGTACAGGGTGGCCCACTGAAGCTTTCTTT. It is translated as CSGTGWPTEAFF.

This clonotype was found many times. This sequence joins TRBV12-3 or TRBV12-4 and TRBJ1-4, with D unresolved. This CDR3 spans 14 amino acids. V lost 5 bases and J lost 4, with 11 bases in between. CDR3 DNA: TGTGCCAGCAGTCCAGGCGGCCGTAATGAAAAACTGTTTTTT. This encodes CASSPGGRNEKLFF.

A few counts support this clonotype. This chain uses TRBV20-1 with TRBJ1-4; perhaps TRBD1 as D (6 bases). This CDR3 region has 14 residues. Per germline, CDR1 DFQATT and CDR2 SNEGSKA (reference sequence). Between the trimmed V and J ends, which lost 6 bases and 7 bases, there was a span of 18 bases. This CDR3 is CSATQGSGGEKLFF. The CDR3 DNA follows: TGCAGTGCCACCCAGGGGTCTGGAGGTGAAAAACTGTTTTTT.

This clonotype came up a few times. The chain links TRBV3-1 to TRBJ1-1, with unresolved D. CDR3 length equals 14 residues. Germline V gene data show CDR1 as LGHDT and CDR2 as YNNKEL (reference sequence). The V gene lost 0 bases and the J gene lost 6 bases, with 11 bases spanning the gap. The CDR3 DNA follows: TGTGCCAGCAGCCAAGAGGTCCTATTCGCTGAAGCTTTCTTT. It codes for CASSQEVLFAEAFF.

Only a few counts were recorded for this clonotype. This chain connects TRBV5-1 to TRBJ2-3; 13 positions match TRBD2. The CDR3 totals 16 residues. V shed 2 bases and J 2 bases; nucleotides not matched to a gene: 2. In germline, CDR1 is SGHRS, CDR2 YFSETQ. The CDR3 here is CASSFGLAGDTDTQYF. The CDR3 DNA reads TGCGCCAGCAGCTTCGGACTAGCGGGGGACACAGATACGCAGTATTTT.

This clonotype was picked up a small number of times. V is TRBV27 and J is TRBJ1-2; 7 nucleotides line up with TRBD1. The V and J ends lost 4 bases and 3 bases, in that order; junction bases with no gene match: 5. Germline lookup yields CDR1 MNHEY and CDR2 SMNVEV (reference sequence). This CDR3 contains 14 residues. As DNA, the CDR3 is TGTGCCAGCAGTTCCTTCGGGACAGACTATGGCTACACCTTC. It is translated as CASSSFGTDYGYTF.

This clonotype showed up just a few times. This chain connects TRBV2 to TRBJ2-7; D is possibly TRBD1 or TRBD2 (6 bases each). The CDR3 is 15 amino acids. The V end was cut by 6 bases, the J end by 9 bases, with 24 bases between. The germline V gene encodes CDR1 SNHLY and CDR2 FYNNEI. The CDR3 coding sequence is TGTGCCAGCAGGATCGACAGGACTACCCCTGGGGGGCAGTACTTC. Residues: CASRIDRTTPGGQYF.

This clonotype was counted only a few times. CDR3 coding DNA: TGTGCCAGCCGTCAAAACTTCCAGAACACTGAAGCTTTCTTT. Translation: CASRQNFQNTEAFF. The chain carries TRBV27 and TRBJ1-1; D uncertain. Trimming shortened V by 8 bases and J by 1 base, and 14 bases separated the two germline ends. CDR1 MNHEY and CDR2 SMNVEV come from the germline V gene (reference sequence). The CDR3 covers 14 residues.

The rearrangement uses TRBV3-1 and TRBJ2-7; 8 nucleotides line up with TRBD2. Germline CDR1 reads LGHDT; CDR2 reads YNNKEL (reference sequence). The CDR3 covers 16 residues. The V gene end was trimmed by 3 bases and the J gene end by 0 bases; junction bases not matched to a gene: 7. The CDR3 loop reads CASSHISGASSYEQYF. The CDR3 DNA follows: TGTGCCAGCAGCCATATTAGCGGGGCGAGCTCCTACGAGCAGTACTTC.

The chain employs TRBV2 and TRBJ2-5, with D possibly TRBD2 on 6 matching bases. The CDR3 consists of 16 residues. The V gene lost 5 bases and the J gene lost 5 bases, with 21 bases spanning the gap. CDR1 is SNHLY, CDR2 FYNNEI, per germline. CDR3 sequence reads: CASSPPGLRFGETQYF. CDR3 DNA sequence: TGTGCCAGCAGTCCCCCGGGACTTCGCTTTGGGGAGACCCAGTACTTC.

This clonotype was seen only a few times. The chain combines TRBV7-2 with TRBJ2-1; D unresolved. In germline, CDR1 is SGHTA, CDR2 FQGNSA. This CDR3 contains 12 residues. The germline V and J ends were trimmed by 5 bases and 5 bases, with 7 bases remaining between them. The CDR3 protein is CASSRYDNEQFF. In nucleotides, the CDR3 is TGTGCCAGCAGCCGTTATGACAATGAGCAGTTCTTC.

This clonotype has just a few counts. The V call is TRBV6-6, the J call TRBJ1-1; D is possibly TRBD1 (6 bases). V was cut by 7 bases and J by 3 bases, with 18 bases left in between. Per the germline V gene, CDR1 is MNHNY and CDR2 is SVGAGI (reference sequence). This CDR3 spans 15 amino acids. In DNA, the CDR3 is TGTGCCAGCACCCAAGACAGGCGGGGGTACACTGAAGCTTTCTTT. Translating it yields CASTQDRRGYTEAFF.

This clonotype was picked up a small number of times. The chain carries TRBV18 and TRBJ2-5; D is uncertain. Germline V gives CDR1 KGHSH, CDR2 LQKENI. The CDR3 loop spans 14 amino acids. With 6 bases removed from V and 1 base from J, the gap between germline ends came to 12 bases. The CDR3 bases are TGTGCCAGCTCGCCGACCCAGGTCCAAGAGACCCAGTACTTC. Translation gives CASSPTQVQETQYF.

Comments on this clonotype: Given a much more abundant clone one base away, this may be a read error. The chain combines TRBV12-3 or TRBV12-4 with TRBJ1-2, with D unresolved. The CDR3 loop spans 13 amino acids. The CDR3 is CASSLSTNYGCTF. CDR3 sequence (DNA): TGTGCCAGCAGTTTAAGCACTAACTATGGCTGCACCTTC.

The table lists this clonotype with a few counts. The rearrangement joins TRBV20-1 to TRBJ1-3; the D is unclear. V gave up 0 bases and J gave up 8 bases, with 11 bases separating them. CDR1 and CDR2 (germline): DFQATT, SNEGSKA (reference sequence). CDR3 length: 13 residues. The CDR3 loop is CSARDGKEDTIYF. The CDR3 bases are TGCAGTGCTAGAGATGGCAAGGAGGACACCATATATTTT.

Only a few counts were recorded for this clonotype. For the CDR3, the DNA is TGCGCCAGCAGCTTGTCCTTACAGGGAGCAGACGGCACTGAAGCTTTCTTT. Amino acid sequence: CASSLSLQGADGTEAFF. The V gene is TRBV5-1, the J gene TRBJ1-1, with D perhaps matching TRBD1 (6 bases). This CDR3 is built from 17 residues. The V end was cut by 1 base, the J end by 4 bases, with 20 bases between. CDR1 and CDR2 from the germline V gene are SGHRS and YFSETQ.

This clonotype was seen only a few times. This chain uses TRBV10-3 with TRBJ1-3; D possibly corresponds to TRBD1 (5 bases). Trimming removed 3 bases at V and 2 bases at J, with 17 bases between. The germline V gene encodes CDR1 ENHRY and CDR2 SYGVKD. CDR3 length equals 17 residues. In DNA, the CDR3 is TGTGCCATCAGTGACGATTTGCCAGGGCCAACTGGAAACACCATATATTTT. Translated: CAISDDLPGPTGNTIYF.

The CDR3 DNA follows: TGTGCCAGCAGTTACTCGAGGGAATCTAACTATGGCTACACCTTC. As protein: CASSYSRESNYGYTF. The V gene is TRBV6-5, the J gene TRBJ1-2; no clear D. The germline CDR1 and CDR2 sequences are MNHEY and SVGAGI. The CDR3 has 15 residues. V was pared by 0 bases and J by 0 bases, with 8 bases between.

The CDR3, as DNA: TGTGCCAGCAGCAAAAACGGGGGGCTAGCGGGAGAAGAGACCCAGTACTTC. Encoded protein: CASSKNGGLAGEETQYF. J is TRBJ2-5 and V is TRBV7-2, with 10 bases matching TRBD2. Looked up from germline, CDR1 is SGHTA and CDR2 is FQGNSA. The V gene end was trimmed by 5 bases and the J gene end by 3 bases; junction bases not matched to a gene: 12. The CDR3 runs 17 residues.

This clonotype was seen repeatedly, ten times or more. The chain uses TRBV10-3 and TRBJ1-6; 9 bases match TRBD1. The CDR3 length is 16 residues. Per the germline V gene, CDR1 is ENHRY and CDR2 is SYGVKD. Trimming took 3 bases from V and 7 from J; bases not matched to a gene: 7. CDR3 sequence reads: CAISDSRTGANSPLHF. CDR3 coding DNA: TGTGCCATCAGTGACTCCCGGACAGGGGCCAATTCACCCCTCCACTTT.

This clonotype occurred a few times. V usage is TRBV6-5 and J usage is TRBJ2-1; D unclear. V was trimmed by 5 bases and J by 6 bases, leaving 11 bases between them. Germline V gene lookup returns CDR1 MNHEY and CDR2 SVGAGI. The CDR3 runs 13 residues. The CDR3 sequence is CASSHRPGNEQFF. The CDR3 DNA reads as TGTGCCAGCAGTCATCGACCAGGCAATGAGCAGTTCTTC.

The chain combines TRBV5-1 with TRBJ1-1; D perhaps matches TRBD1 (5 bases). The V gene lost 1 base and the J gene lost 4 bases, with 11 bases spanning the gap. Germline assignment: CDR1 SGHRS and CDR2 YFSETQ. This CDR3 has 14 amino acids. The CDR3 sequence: CASSLWGESTEAFF. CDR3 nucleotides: TGCGCCAGCAGCTTGTGGGGGGAGAGCACTGAAGCTTTCTTT. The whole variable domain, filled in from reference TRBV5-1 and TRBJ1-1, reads KAGVTQTPRYLIKTRGQQVTLSCSPISGHRSVSWYQQTPGQGLQFLFEYFSETQRNKGNFPGRFSGRQFSNSRSEMNVSTLELGDSALYLCASSLWGESTEAFFGQGTRLTVV.

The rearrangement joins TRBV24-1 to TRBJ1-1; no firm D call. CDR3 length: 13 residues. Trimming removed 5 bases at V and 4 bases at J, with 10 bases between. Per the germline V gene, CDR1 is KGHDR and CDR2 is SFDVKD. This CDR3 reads CATSAGWGTEAFF. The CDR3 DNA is TGTGCCACCAGTGCTGGGTGGGGCACTGAAGCTTTCTTT.

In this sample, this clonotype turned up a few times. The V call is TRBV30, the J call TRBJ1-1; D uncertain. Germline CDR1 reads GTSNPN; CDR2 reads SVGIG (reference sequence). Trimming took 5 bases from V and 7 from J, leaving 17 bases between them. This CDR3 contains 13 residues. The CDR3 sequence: CAWLKGQTFEAFF. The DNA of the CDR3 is TGTGCCTGGCTGAAAGGGCAGACCTTTGAAGCTTTCTTT. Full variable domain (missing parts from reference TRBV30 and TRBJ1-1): SQTIHQWPATLVQPVGSPLSLECTVEGTSNPNLYWYRQAAGRGLQLLFYSVGIGQISSEVPQNLSASRPQDRQFILSSKKLLLSDSGFYLCAWLKGQTFEAFFGQGTRLTVV.